The 10 T cell receptor beta chains below were found in one sample sequenced in a study of blood T cell repertoires in COVID-19. Assay: immunoSEQ multiplex PCR; the TCRdb copy retains only in-frame clones and omits some. The sample holds about 240,000 clones; around 87% are singletons and the top ten take roughly 7.8%. Material: peripheral blood. Receptors originate from a man between 60 and 75 years old who had recovered from COVID-19.

J is TRBJ1-1 and V is TRBV4-1; 7 nucleotides match TRBD1. Trimming cost V 1 base and J 1 base; bases outside gene matches: 6. CDR3 length: 16 residues. Germline loops: CDR1 MGHRA, CDR2 YSYEKL. The CDR3: CASSQGNRGANTEAFF. CDR3 nucleotide sequence: TGCGCCAGCAGCCAAGGAAACAGGGGCGCGAACACTGAAGCTTTCTTT.

This chain uses TRBV5-6 with TRBJ2-5, with 12 bases matching TRBD2. V trimming: 5 bases; J trimming: 5 bases; junction bases outside the gene matches: 7. Per the germline V gene, CDR1 is SGHDT and CDR2 is YYEEEE. The CDR3 sequence is 15 residues long. CDR3 protein: CASSPLAGGQETQYF. The CDR3 DNA reads as TGTGCCAGCAGTCCGCTAGCGGGGGGGCAGGAGACCCAGTACTTC.

This sequence joins TRBV5-6 and TRBJ1-2; tentatively, D is TRBD1 (5 bases). Germline values: CDR1 SGHDT, CDR2 YYEEEE. The V and J ends lost 3 bases and 7 bases respectively, with 13 bases between them. This CDR3 is built from 13 residues. The CDR3 here is CASSSNVGGGYTF. The CDR3 coding sequence is TGTGCCAGCAGCTCAAACGTCGGGGGTGGCTACACCTTC.

The chain has TRBV2 and TRBJ2-2; TRBD1 matches at 8 bases. The CDR3 spans 15 residues. J gave up 8 bases and V 6 bases, and 11 bases lay outside the gene matches. Germline assignment: CDR1 SNHLY and CDR2 FYNNEI. The CDR3 region is CASRPTTDRGGELFF. DNA of the CDR3: TGTGCCAGCAGACCAACAACCGACAGGGGAGGGGAGCTGTTTTTT.

The rearrangement joins TRBV29-1 to TRBJ2-3, with TRBD2 identical over 9 bases. The germline gives CDR1 SQVTM, CDR2 ANQGSEA. The CDR3 is made up of 11 amino acids. The CDR3 loop is CVAGVTDTQYF. CDR3 DNA sequence: TGCGTAGCGGGGGTGACAGATACGCAGTATTTT.

V and J are TRBV10-1 and TRBJ2-7; TRBD1 matches 9 bases. With V trimmed by 6 bases and J by 6 bases, 9 bases remained unmatched. CDR1 is WNHNN and CDR2 is SYGVQD in the germline V gene (reference sequence). The CDR3 has 14 residues. CDR3 nucleotides: TGCGCCAGCAGAGGGGACAGGGCGTTAAGCGAGCAGTACGTC. Amino acids: CASRGDRALSEQYV.

CDR3 DNA sequence: TGTGCCAGCAGGGACTTACGACCAGTTGGCTACACCTTC. It specifies CASRDLRPVGYTF. This chain uses TRBV6-5 with TRBJ1-2; D is unresolved. V was clipped by 6 bases and J by 7 bases, with 15 bases between them. The CDR3 is made up of 13 amino acids. CDR1 and CDR2 from the germline V gene are MNHEY and SVGAGI.

The CDR3 DNA follows: TGTGCCAGCAGCTTGCTCTTTGCAACTAATGAAAAACTGTTTTTT. It codes for CASSLLFATNEKLFF. The V and J genes are TRBV5-5 and TRBJ1-4; D is undetermined. Germline V CDR1 and CDR2: SGHKS, YYEKEE (reference sequence). Trimming cost V 1 base and J 0 bases, with 7 bases left between them. This CDR3 comprises 15 residues.

The chain uses TRBV20-1 and TRBJ2-7; D is unclear. CDR1 and CDR2 from the germline V gene are DFQATT and SNEGSKA (reference sequence). CDR3 length: 11 residues. Trimming removed 3 bases from V and 6 bases from J, with 9 bases in between. The CDR3 loop reads CSARAPTEQYF. The DNA of the CDR3 is TGCAGTGCTAGGGCTCCCACCGAGCAGTACTTC.

V is TRBV6-5 and J is TRBJ1-1, with TRBD1 as a possible D gene (6 bases). The CDR3 contains 14 residues. Trimming took off 10 bases at V and 7 bases at J, with 22 bases between the two ends. Germline V CDR1 and CDR2: MNHEY, SVGAGI. CDR3 residues: CAISRDTSFGEAFF. CDR3 DNA: TGTGCCATCTCCCGGGACACCTCCTTCGGTGAAGCTTTCTTT.